This T cell receptor (beta chain) was identified during a study of shared clonotypes between healthy human individuals. Broader study findings: Deeper or shallower sequencing was expected to change how clonotypes are shared among donors. Estimated richness values were generally larger in naive subsets than in memory subsets. Few donors limited the genetic and exposure-history diversity represented.

Healthy HIV-negative adults with no recent acute infections or vaccinations were recruited as donors. Regarding this clone: What it binds is not known. Germline is not matched at one junction end, which may reflect a read error.

The table came from immunoSEQ multiplex PCR; TCRdb's copy has only in-frame clones and leaves some out. The table lists 980,000 or so clones, 60% to 85% of them singletons. The CDR3 extends over 15 amino acids. In germline, CDR1 is KGHSH, CDR2 LQKENI. This TCR was sampled from a man aged 18 to 35 in good health. Sequenced sample: memory CD4+ T cells sorted from blood. Subset noted: CD45RA-negative fraction. The rearrangement links TRBV18 to TRBJ2-1; D remains ambiguous. For the CDR3, the DNA is TGTGCCAGCTCTCCACGCGCTAGCTCCTACAATGAGCAGTTCTTC. Residues: CASSPRASSYNEQFF.